These T cell receptor beta chains were read from a single sample in a study of Ad26.COV2.S vaccination and SARS-CoV-2 variants. Produced via immunoSEQ multiplex PCR; TCRdb's table is partial and in-frame only. Found here are 350,000 to 600,000 clones, about 89% of them singletons; the top ten hold around 1.6%. This specimen was peripheral blood, taken in a trial of Ad26.COV2.S vaccine versus placebo. These receptor sequences come from a person aged 18 to 65 who received the Ad26.COV2.S COVID-19 vaccine or a placebo. Both conserved end residues are part of each CDR3. The order of the fields is CDR3 length, V gene, J gene, CDR3 protein.

length: 15
V: TRBV10-3
J: TRBJ2-2
CDR3: CAISESLAPTGELFF

length: 11
V: TRBV27
J: TRBJ2-5
CDR3: CASSAGETQYF

length: 13
V: TRBV11-3
J: TRBJ2-5
CDR3: CASSYSRGETQYF

length: 15
V: TRBV2
J: TRBJ1-1
CDR3: CASSTTGARNTEAFF

length: 13
V: TRBV25-1
J: TRBJ2-3
CDR3: CASSDLQGDTQYF

length: 16
V: TRBV28
J: TRBJ2-7
CDR3: CASSLLLSGSSYEQYF

length: 14
V: TRBV18
J: TRBJ1-5
CDR3: CASSLTGANQPQHF

length: 13
V: TRBV19
J: TRBJ2-7
CDR3: CASAPGRPYEQYF

length: 17
V: TRBV7-8
J: TRBJ1-3
CDR3: CASSLGAGYASGNTIYF

length: 15
V: TRBV11-3
J: TRBJ1-2
CDR3: CASSPFRVANYGYTF

length: 14
V: TRBV5-6
J: TRBJ1-1
CDR3: CASSLDAVRTEAFF

length: 15
V: TRBV4-2
J: TRBJ2-2
CDR3: CASSQADRNTGELFF

length: 14
V: TRBV30
J: TRBJ2-4
CDR3: CAWDHGAAKNIQYF

length: 16
V: TRBV11-1
J: TRBJ2-3
CDR3: CASSLGSRGSSDTQYF

length: 15
V: TRBV19
J: TRBJ1-6
CDR3: CASSPGAVGNSPLHF

length: 17
V: TRBV15
J: TRBJ2-1
CDR3: CATSRAQLAGGQGEQFF

length: 14
V: TRBV2
J: TRBJ1-5
CDR3: CASSAVGGQQPQHF

length: 14
V: TRBV7-9
J: TRBJ2-5
CDR3: CASSRGLNQETQYF

length: 12
V: TRBV30
J: TRBJ1-2
CDR3: CACREFVYGYTF

length: 15
V: TRBV4-3
J: TRBJ1-6
CDR3: CASSQGVTGGSPLHF

length: 15
V: TRBV5-4
J: TRBJ1-1
CDR3: CASRYWGQGVGEAFF

length: 14
V: TRBV10-1
J: TRBJ1-1
CDR3: CASSVSGSSTEAFF

length: 18
V: TRBV5-1
J: TRBJ1-1
CDR3: CASSLIGKENGARTEAFF

length: 15
V: TRBV6-5
J: TRBJ2-7
CDR3: CASRAEQGWGYEQYF

length: 12
V: TRBV29-1
J: TRBJ1-3
CDR3: CSVEGSGNTIYF

length: 14
V: TRBV19
J: TRBJ1-5
CDR3: CASSIPGGNQPQHF

length: 13
V: TRBV18
J: TRBJ1-1
CDR3: CASSYRANTEAFF

length: 15
V: TRBV10-3
J: TRBJ1-1
CDR3: CAISEWLGTNTEAFF

length: 12
V: TRBV6-2/TRBV6-3
J: TRBJ1-1
CDR3: CASSYHGRTAFF

length: 15
V: TRBV6-6
J: TRBJ2-3
CDR3: CASSKQGAYTDTQYF

length: 13
V: TRBV19
J: TRBJ1-5
CDR3: CASCEALVQPQHF

length: 12
V: TRBV14
J: TRBJ1-1
CDR3: CASGTGGDEAFF

length: 16
V: TRBV9
J: TRBJ1-1
CDR3: CASSPGQAGGDTEAFF

length: 15
V: TRBV7-9
J: TRBJ1-2
CDR3: CASSLSSGGSHGYTF

length: 16
V: TRBV7-9
J: TRBJ1-4
CDR3: CASSLAPGASNEKLFF

length: 18
V: TRBV5-6
J: TRBJ2-7
CDR3: CASSGSTGATAQYYEQYF

length: 15
V: TRBV6-5
J: TRBJ1-4
CDR3: CATGETGTPDEKLFF

length: 16
V: TRBV18
J: TRBJ2-3
CDR3: CASQSAPRQGSDTQYF

length: 19
V: TRBV2
J: TRBJ1-4
CDR3: CASRPGTGVFLGINEKLFF

length: 14
V: TRBV19
J: TRBJ2-7
CDR3: CASSASGSRDEQYF

length: 17
V: TRBV3-1/TRBV3-2
J: TRBJ2-3
CDR3: CASSHTSGGTSTDTQYF

length: 13
V: TRBV3-1/TRBV3-2
J: TRBJ1-1
CDR3: CASSQRRNTEAFF

length: 13
V: TRBV15
J: TRBJ2-1
CDR3: CATSRESYNEQFF

length: 15
V: TRBV19
J: TRBJ1-4
CDR3: CASSRNRVSSEKLFF

length: 12
V: TRBV30
J: TRBJ1-2
CDR3: CAWSWSNYGYTF

length: 14
V: TRBV5-5
J: TRBJ1-2
CDR3: CASSRTGRDDGYTF

length: 13
V: TRBV18
J: TRBJ2-2
CDR3: CASSPLDTGELFF